This TCR beta chain was documented in a study of cytomegalovirus exposure and HLA in healthy donors. General study results and limits: Being indistinguishable, some V segments were excluded, TRBV6-2 and TRBV6-3 among them. In an earlier analysis, in approximately 570 donors, most V segments appeared productive either ~87% or ~30% of the time.

Both 60 Vbeta primers and 13 Jbeta primers went into the PCR. Clones were sequenced by immunoSEQ multiplex PCR, and TCRdb holds only the in-frame ones, with some missing. The sample yields some 130,000 clones, approximately 81% seen once. A note on this clone: Its antigen is currently unknown.

V lost 7 bases and J lost 4; bases outside the gene matches: 12. Germline V lookup: CDR1 LNHDA, CDR2 SQIVND (reference sequence). The CDR3 loop spans 15 amino acids. The receptor was isolated from a male donor in good health and CMV-seronegative. The V gene is TRBV19, the J gene TRBJ1-2, with 7 bases matching TRBD1. Material: PBMCs. This CDR3 is CASTSLQGKGYGYTF. CDR3 DNA sequence: TGTGCCAGTACCTCATTACAGGGGAAAGGCTATGGCTACACCTTC.